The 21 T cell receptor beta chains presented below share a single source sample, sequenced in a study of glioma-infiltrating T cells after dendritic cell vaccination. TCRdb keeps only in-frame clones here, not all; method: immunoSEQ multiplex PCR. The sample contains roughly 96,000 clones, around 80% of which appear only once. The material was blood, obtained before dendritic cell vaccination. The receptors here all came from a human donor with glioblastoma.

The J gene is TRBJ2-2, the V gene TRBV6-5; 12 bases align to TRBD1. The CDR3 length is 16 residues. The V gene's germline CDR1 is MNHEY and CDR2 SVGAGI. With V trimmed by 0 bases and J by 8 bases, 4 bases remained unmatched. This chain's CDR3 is CASSYSGTGGQGELFF. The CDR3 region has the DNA TGTGCCAGCAGTTACTCTGGGACAGGGGGCCAAGGGGAGCTGTTTTTT.

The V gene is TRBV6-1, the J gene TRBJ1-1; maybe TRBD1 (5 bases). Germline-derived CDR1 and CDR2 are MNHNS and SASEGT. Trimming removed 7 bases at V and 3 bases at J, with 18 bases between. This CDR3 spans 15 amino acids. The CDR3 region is CASTNPSGGDTEAFF. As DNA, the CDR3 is TGTGCCAGCACCAACCCGTCGGGGGGGGACACTGAAGCTTTCTTT.

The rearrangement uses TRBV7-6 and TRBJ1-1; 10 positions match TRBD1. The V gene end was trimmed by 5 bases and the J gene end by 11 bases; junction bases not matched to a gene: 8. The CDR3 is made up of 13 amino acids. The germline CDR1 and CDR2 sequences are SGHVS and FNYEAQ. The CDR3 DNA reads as TGTGCCAGCAGCGCCGGGACAGGGGTTCGGGCTTTCTTT. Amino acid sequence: CASSAGTGVRAFF. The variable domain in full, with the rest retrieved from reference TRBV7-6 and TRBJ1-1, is GAGVSQSPRYKVTKRGQDVALRCDPISGHVSLYWYRQALGQGPEFLTYFNYEAQQDKSGLPNDRFSAERPEGSISTLTIQRTEQRDSAMYRCASSAGTGVRAFFGQGTRLTVV.

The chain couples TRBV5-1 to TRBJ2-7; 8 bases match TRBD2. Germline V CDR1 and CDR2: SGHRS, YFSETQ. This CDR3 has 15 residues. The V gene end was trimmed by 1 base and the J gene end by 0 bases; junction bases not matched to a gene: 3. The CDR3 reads CASSLISGTSYEQYF. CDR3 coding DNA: TGCGCCAGCAGCTTGATTAGCGGGACCTCCTACGAGCAGTACTTC.

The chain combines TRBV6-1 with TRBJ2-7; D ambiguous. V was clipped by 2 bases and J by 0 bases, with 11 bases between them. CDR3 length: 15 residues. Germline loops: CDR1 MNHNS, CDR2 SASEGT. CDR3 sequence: CASSEMMGSSYEQYF. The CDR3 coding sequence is TGTGCCAGCAGTGAAATGATGGGCAGCTCCTACGAGCAGTACTTC.

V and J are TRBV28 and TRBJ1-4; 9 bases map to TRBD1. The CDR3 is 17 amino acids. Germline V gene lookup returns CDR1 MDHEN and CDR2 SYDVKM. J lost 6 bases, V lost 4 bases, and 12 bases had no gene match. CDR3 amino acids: CASSSALGTGYDEKLFF. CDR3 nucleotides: TGTGCCAGCAGTTCCGCCCTAGGGACAGGGTACGATGAAAAACTGTTTTTT.

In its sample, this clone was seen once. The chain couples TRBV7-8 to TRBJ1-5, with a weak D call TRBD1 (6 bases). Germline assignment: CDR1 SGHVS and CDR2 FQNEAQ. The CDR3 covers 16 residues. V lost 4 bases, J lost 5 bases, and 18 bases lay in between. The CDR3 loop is CASSSGAHGNDQPQHF. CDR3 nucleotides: TGTGCCAGCAGCTCAGGGGCCCACGGGAATGATCAGCCCCAGCATTTT. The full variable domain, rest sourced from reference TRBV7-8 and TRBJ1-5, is GAGVSQSPRYKVAKRGQDVALRCDPISGHVSLFWYQQALGQGPEFLTYFQNEAQLDKSGLPSDRFFAERPEGSVSTLKIQRTQQEDSAVYLCASSSGAHGNDQPQHFGDGTRLSIL.

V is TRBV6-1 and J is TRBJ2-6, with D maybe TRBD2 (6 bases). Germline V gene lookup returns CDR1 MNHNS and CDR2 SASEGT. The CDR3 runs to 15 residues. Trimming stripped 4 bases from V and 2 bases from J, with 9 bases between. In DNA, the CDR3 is TGTGCCAGCAGTGGGGAGGTGGCTGGGGCCAACGTCCTGACTTTC. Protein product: CASSGEVAGANVLTF.

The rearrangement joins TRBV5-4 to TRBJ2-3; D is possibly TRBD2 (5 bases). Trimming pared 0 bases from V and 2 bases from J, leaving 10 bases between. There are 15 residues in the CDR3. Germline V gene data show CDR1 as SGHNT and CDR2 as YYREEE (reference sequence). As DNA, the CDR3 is TGTGCCAGCAGCTTGGGAGGGCGGAACACAGATACGCAGTATTTT. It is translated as CASSLGGRNTDTQYF.

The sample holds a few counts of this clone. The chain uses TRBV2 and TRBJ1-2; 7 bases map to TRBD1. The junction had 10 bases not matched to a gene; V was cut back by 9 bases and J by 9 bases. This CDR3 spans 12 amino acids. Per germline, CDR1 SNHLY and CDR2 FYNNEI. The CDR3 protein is CARAPPGGSYTF. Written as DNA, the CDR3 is TGTGCCAGGGCCCCGCCAGGGGGAAGCTACACCTTC.

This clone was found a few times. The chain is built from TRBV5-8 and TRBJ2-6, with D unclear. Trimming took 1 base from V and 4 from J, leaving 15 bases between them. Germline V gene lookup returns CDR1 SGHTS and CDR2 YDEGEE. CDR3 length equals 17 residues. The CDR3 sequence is CASSLSREVAGANVLTF. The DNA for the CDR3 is TGTGCCAGCAGCTTGTCGCGTGAGGTGGCGGGGGCCAACGTCCTGACTTTC.

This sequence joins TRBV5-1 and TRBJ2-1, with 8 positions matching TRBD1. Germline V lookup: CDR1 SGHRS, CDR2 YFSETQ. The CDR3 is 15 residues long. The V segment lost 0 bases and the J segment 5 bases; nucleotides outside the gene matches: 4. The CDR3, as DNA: TGCGCCAGCAGCTTGGGGGACAGGAGACACAATGAGCAGTTCTTC. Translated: CASSLGDRRHNEQFF.

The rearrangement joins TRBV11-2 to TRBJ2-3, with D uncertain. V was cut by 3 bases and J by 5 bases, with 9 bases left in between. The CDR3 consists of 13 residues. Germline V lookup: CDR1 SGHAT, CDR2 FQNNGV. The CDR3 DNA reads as TGTGCCAGCAGCTTTAGCCCCCAAGATACGCAGTATTTT. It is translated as CASSFSPQDTQYF.

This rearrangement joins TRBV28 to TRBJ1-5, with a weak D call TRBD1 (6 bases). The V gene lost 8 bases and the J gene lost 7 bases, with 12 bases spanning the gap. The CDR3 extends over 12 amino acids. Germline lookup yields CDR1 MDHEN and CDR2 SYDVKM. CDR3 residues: CASDQGRQPQHF. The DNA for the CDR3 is TGTGCCAGCGACCAGGGGCGACAGCCCCAGCATTTT.

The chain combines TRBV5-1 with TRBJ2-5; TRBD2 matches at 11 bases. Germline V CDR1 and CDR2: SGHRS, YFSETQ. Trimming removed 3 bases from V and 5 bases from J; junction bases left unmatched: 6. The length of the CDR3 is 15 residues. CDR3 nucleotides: TGCGCCAGCAGCTCGGGACTAGCGGTACGGGAGACCCAGTACTTC. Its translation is CASSSGLAVRETQYF.

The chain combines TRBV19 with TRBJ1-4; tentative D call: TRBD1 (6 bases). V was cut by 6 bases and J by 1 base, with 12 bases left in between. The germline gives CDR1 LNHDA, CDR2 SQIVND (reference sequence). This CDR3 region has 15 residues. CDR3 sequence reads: CASSWIQGTNEKLFF. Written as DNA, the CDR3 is TGTGCCAGTAGCTGGATACAGGGAACTAATGAAAAACTGTTTTTT.

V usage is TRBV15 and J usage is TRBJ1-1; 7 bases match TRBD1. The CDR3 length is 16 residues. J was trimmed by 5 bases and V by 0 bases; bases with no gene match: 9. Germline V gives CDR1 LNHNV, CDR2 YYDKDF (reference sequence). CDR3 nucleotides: TGTGCCACCAGCAGAGATGTTGGAGGGGGCGAAACTGAAGCTTTCTTT. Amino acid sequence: CATSRDVGGGETEAFF.

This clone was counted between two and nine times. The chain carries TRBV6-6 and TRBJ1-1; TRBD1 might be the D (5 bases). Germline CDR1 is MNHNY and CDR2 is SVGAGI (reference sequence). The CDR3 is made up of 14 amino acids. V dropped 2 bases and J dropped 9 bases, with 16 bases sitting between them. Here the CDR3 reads CASSYLERGGQAFF. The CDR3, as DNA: TGTGCCAGCAGTTACCTAGAAAGGGGCGGCCAAGCTTTCTTT.

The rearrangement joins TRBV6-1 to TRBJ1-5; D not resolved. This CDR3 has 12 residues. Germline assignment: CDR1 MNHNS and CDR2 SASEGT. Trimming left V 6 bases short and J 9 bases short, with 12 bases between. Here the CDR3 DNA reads TGTGCCAGCAGGCTTCAGGATCGGCCCCAGCATTTT. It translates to CASRLQDRPQHF.

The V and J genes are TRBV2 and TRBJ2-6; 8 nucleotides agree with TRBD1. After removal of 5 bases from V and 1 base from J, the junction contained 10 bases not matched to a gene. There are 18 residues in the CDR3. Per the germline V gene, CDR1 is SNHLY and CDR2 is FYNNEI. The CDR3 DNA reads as TGTGCCAGCAGTAGAAGGGGACAGGTGCTATCTGGGGCCAACGTCCTGACTTTC. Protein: CASSRRGQVLSGANVLTF.

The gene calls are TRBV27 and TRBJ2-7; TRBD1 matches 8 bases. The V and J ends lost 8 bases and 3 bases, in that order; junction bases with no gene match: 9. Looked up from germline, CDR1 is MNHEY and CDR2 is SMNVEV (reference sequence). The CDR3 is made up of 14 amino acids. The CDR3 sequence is CASGKQGGGYEQYF. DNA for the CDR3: TGTGCCAGCGGAAAACAGGGGGGAGGCTACGAGCAGTACTTC.